The rows below give T cell receptor beta chains drawn from one sample of a study of control samples from healthy donors and cancer patients. Produced via immunoSEQ multiplex PCR; TCRdb's table is partial and in-frame only. The profile covers about 110,000 clones, with 70% to 85% appearing a single time and approximately 7% taken by the ten largest. Sequenced material: blood. These receptors came from a man aged 18 to 29 in good health. Both conserved end residues are part of each CDR3. Each record gives: V gene, clone size, D gene, J gene, CDR3 DNA, CDR3 protein. The D gene is left open where the match is weak. Rows may omit the clone size; those that give it use once, few, many or a size class.

V: TRBV25-1; size: -; D: -; J: TRBJ1-1; DNA: TGTGCCAGCAGTGAACCCCTTATAACACCAGTTGACACTGAAGCTTTCTTT; CDR3: CASSEPLITPVDTEAFF
V: TRBV7-9; size: -; D: -; J: TRBJ1-4; DNA: TGTGCCAGCAGCTTAGGAGATGAAAAACTGTTTTTT; CDR3: CASSLGDEKLFF
V: TRBV19; size: -; D: TRBD1; J: TRBJ2-3; DNA: TGTGCCAGTAGTATATCCCCCGGGACAGGGGGCCGGGATACGCAGTATTTT; CDR3: CASSISPGTGGRDTQYF
V: TRBV9; size: few; D: -; J: TRBJ1-5; DNA: TGTGCCAGCAGCCCAGGGGTTAGCAATCAGCCCCAGCATTTT; CDR3: CASSPGVSNQPQHF
V: TRBV11-2; size: few; D: -; J: TRBJ1-2; DNA: TGTGCCAGCAGCTTACACGGCTACTATGGCTACACCTTC; CDR3: CASSLHGYYGYTF
V: TRBV19; size: -; D: -; J: TRBJ2-5; DNA: TGTGCCAGTAGTATGACTGGACATCAAGAGACCCAGTACTTC; CDR3: CASSMTGHQETQYF
V: TRBV5-1; size: -; D: TRBD2; J: TRBJ2-1; DNA: TGCGCCACCAGCTTGGGGAAAGCGGGGGGGTTATACAGCTCCTACAATGAGCAGTTCTTC; CDR3: CATSLGKAGGLYSSYNEQFF
V: TRBV4-2; size: many; D: -; J: TRBJ2-1; DNA: TGTGCCAGCAGCCAAGATTCCAGGTACAATGAGCAGTTCTTC; CDR3: CASSQDSRYNEQFF
V: TRBV28; size: -; D: -; J: TRBJ1-2; DNA: TGTGCCAGCAGTTTATACCTTGTACTCGGGTATGGCTACACCTTC; CDR3: CASSLYLVLGYGYTF
V: TRBV13; size: -; D: TRBD1; J: TRBJ1-2; DNA: TGTGCCGGCAGCTTACGGACAGGGAGAAACTATGGCTACACCTTC; CDR3: CAGSLRTGRNYGYTF
V: TRBV7-2; size: -; D: -; J: TRBJ1-2; DNA: TGTGCCAGCAGCTTAGGTTTCTCGGGCTATGGCTACACCTTC; CDR3: CASSLGFSGYGYTF
V: TRBV28; size: -; D: TRBD1; J: TRBJ2-7; DNA: TGTGCCATCATGACAGGGACGGGCTCCTACGAGCAGTACTTC; CDR3: CAIMTGTGSYEQYF
V: TRBV9; size: -; D: -; J: TRBJ2-1; DNA: TGTGCCAGCGCCCGGGGAGGAGGGATGAATGAGCAGTTCTTC; CDR3: CASARGGGMNEQFF
V: TRBV7-2; size: once; D: TRBD1; J: TRBJ1-5; DNA: TGTGCCAGCAGCTCCGACAGGGGCAATCGGCCCCAGCATTTT; CDR3: CASSSDRGNRPQHF
V: TRBV4-3; size: -; D: TRBD2; J: TRBJ2-1; DNA: TGCGCCAGCAGTCAAGCGGGATATAGCGGGGGGGATGAGCAGTTCTTC; CDR3: CASSQAGYSGGDEQFF
V: TRBV14; size: -; D: -; J: TRBJ2-3; DNA: TGTGCCAGCAGCCGGAGGGTCCCTTACACAGATACGCAGTATTTT; CDR3: CASSRRVPYTDTQYF
V: TRBV11-2; size: -; D: -; J: TRBJ1-2; DNA: TGTGCCAGCAGCAATACCTATGGCTACACCTTC; CDR3: CASSNTYGYTF
V: TRBV7-9; size: -; D: -; J: TRBJ1-2; DNA: TGTGCCAGCAGCTTACGGACGGGCGTAGACTATGGCTACACCTTC; CDR3: CASSLRTGVDYGYTF
V: TRBV6-6; size: once; D: TRBD1; J: TRBJ1-2; DNA: TGTGCCGGCAACCAAAGGGGCGACAGGGATAAAGGCTACACCTTC; CDR3: CAGNQRGDRDKGYTF
V: TRBV7-9; size: once; D: -; J: TRBJ2-3; DNA: TGTGCCAGCAGCTTTGATAGCGGCTCCACAGATACGCAGTATTTT; CDR3: CASSFDSGSTDTQYF
V: TRBV5-6; size: -; D: TRBD2; J: TRBJ2-1; DNA: TGTGCCAGCAGCTTATTCACGACGTGGGAGGGAAATGAGCAGTTCTTC; CDR3: CASSLFTTWEGNEQFF
V: TRBV30; size: -; D: -; J: TRBJ1-1; DNA: TGTGCCTGGGTGGAGAGGTTCGGGGACACTGAAGCTTTCTTT; CDR3: CAWVERFGDTEAFF
V: TRBV19; size: once; D: -; J: TRBJ2-2; DNA: TGTGCCAGACTCCAGGGTAGAAACACCGGGGAGCTGTTTTTT; CDR3: CARLQGRNTGELFF
V: TRBV6-2/TRBV6-3; size: -; D: TRBD1; J: TRBJ1-1; DNA: TGTGCCAGCAGTTACGGGGACAGGGGGAACACTGAAGCTTTCTTT; CDR3: CASSYGDRGNTEAFF
V: TRBV7-2; size: -; D: -; J: TRBJ2-3; DNA: TGTGCCAGCAGCTTAGGCGGACAGCACACAGATACGCAGTATTTT; CDR3: CASSLGGQHTDTQYF
V: TRBV10-3; size: -; D: -; J: TRBJ1-5; DNA: TGTGTCATCAGTGACCCACCAAGTCAGCCCCAGCATTTT; CDR3: CVISDPPSQPQHF
V: TRBV7-9; size: -; D: -; J: TRBJ2-3; DNA: TGTGCCAGCAGCTTACGGCAGGGAGCAGATACGCAGTATTTT; CDR3: CASSLRQGADTQYF
V: TRBV7-2; size: few; D: -; J: TRBJ2-3; DNA: TGTGCCAGCAGCTCCAGGGTCGATACGCAGTATTTT; CDR3: CASSSRVDTQYF
V: TRBV30; size: once; D: -; J: TRBJ1-1; DNA: TGTGCCTGGAGTTCGACAGCGAACACTGAAGCTTTCTTT; CDR3: CAWSSTANTEAFF
V: TRBV29-1; size: -; D: -; J: TRBJ2-1; DNA: TGCAGCGTTGGAGGGGGCAATGAGCAGTTCTTC; CDR3: CSVGGGNEQFF
V: TRBV18; size: once; D: -; J: TRBJ1-1; DNA: TGTGCCAGCTCACCAGGACAGTTTGACATGAACACTGAAGCTTTCTTT; CDR3: CASSPGQFDMNTEAFF
V: TRBV20-1; size: -; D: -; J: TRBJ2-5; DNA: TGCAGTGCCAGTGGGCCAGAGACCCAGTACTTC; CDR3: CSASGPETQYF
V: TRBV7-2; size: once; D: -; J: TRBJ1-2; DNA: TGTGCCAGCAGCTTGCGAGCAGGGTTCAACTATGGCTACACCTTC; CDR3: CASSLRAGFNYGYTF
V: TRBV2; size: -; D: TRBD1; J: TRBJ1-3; DNA: TGTGCCAGCAGGGGACAGGGAGGAAACACCATATATTTT; CDR3: CASRGQGGNTIYF
V: TRBV29-1; size: -; D: TRBD2; J: TRBJ2-3; DNA: TGCAGCATACTCGCGGGGGGGAATACGCAGTATTTT; CDR3: CSILAGGNTQYF
V: TRBV10-1; size: -; D: TRBD2; J: TRBJ2-7; DNA: TGCGCCAGCAGTGAGTTAACAGGGACTAGCGGGGAGCAGTACTTC; CDR3: CASSELTGTSGEQYF
V: TRBV9; size: -; D: -; J: TRBJ2-7; DNA: TGTGCCAGCAGCGTAGCGCCGGGGAGAGGCTACGAGCAGTACTTC; CDR3: CASSVAPGRGYEQYF
V: TRBV9; size: -; D: TRBD2; J: TRBJ2-5; DNA: TGTGCCAGCAGCGCCTCTAGCGGGGGCAGCAGGGAGACCCAGTACTTC; CDR3: CASSASSGGSRETQYF
V: TRBV5-1; size: -; D: TRBD2; J: TRBJ2-3; DNA: TGCGCCAGCAGCTTGGTTCCCGGGGGGGCCTGGGTAGATACGCAGTATTTT; CDR3: CASSLVPGGAWVDTQYF
V: TRBV2; size: once; D: TRBD1; J: TRBJ1-1; DNA: TGTGCCAGCGGACAGGGGAACACTGAAGCTTTCTTT; CDR3: CASGQGNTEAFF
V: TRBV12-3/TRBV12-4; size: -; D: -; J: TRBJ2-1; DNA: TGTGCCAGCAGTTTTATGGGGAATGAGCAGTTCTTC; CDR3: CASSFMGNEQFF
V: TRBV19; size: -; D: -; J: TRBJ2-5; DNA: TGTGCCAGTAGTATGAACCGAGGGCAAGAGACCCAGTACTTC; CDR3: CASSMNRGQETQYF
V: TRBV27; size: once; D: -; J: TRBJ1-1; DNA: TGTGCCAGCAGTTTCACAGGGAGGAACACTGAAGCTTTCTTT; CDR3: CASSFTGRNTEAFF
V: TRBV14; size: -; D: TRBD1; J: TRBJ2-5; DNA: TGTGCCAGCAGCCGTGGGACAGGAGTACAAGAGACCCAGTACTTC; CDR3: CASSRGTGVQETQYF
V: TRBV5-1; size: -; D: -; J: TRBJ2-1; DNA: TGCGCCAGCAGCCTGACTAGAGACAATGAGCAGTTCTTC; CDR3: CASSLTRDNEQFF
V: TRBV5-8; size: once; D: -; J: TRBJ2-3; DNA: TGTGCCAGCAGCCGAAACAGGGTTCGAACAGATACGCAGTATTTT; CDR3: CASSRNRVRTDTQYF
V: TRBV27; size: -; D: TRBD1; J: TRBJ1-6; DNA: TGTGCCAGCAAGGAGTTAGACAGGGGAGGTTCACCCCTCCACTTT; CDR3: CASKELDRGGSPLHF
V: TRBV2; size: once; D: TRBD1; J: TRBJ1-1; DNA: TGTGCCAGCTGCGCCGGGACAGGGCCCAAAGGGGCTTTCTTT; CDR3: CASCAGTGPKGAFF